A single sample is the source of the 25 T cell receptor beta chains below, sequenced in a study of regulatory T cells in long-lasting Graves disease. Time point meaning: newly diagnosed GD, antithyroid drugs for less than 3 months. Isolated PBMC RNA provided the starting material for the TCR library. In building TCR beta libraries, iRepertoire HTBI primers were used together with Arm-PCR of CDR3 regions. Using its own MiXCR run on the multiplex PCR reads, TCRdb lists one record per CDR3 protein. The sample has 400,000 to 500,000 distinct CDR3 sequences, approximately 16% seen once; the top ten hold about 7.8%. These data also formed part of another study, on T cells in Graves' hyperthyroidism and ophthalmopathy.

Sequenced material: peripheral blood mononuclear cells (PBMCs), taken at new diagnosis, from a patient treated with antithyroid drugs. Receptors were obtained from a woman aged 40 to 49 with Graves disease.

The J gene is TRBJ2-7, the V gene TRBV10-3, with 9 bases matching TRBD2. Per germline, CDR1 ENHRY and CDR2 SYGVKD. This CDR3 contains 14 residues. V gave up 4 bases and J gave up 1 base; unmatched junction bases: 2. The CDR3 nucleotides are TGTGCCATCAGTGCGACTAGCGGATCCTACGAGCAGTACTTC. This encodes CAISATSGSYEQYF.

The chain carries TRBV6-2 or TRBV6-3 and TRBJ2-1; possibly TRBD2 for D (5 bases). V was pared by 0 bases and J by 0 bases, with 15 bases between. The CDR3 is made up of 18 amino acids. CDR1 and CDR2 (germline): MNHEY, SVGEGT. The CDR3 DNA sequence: TGTGCCAGCAGTTACTCGATTTCAGCGGCCAGCTCCTACAATGAGCAGTTCTTC. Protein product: CASSYSISAASSYNEQFF.

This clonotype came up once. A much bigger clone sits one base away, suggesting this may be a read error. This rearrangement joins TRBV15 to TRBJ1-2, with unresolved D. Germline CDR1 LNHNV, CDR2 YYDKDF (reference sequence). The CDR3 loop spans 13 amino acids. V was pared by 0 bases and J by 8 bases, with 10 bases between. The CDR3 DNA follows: TGTGCCACCAGCAGAGAAAATCGGGCCGGCTACACCTTC. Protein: CATSRENRAGYTF.

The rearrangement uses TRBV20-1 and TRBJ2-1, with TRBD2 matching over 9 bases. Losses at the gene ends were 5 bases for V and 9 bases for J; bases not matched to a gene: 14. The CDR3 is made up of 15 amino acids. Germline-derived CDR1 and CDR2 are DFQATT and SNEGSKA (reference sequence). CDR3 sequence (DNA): TGCAGTGCTCCCTCTTATAGCGGGAGTGGGACTGAGCAGTTCTTC. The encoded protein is CSAPSYSGSGTEQFF.

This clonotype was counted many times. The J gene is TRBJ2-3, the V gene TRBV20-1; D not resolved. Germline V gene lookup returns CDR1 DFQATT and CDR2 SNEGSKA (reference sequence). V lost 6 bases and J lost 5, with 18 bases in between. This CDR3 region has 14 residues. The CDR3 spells CSANLGGERDTQYF. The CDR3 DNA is TGCAGTGCGAACTTAGGTGGGGAACGAGATACGCAGTATTTT.

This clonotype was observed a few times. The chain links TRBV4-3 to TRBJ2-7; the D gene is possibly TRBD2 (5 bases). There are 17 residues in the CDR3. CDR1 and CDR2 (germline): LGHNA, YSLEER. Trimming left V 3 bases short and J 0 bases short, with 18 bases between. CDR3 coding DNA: TGCGCCAGCAGCCAGGGAGTCCTTGCGGGTGGCTCCTACGAGCAGTACTTC. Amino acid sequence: CASSQGVLAGGSYEQYF.

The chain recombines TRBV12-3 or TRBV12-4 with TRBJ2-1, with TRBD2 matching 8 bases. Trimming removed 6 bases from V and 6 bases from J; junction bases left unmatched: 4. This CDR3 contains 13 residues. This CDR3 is CASRKSGSNEQFF. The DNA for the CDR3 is TGTGCCAGCAGGAAAAGCGGGAGCAATGAGCAGTTCTTC.

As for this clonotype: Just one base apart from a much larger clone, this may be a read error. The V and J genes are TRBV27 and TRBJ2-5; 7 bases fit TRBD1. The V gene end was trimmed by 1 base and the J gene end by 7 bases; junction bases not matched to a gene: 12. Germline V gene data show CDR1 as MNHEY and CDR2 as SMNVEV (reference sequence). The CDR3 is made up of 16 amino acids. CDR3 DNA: TGTGCCAGCAGTTTATATGCACAGGGGTCTTCGAGGACCCAGTACTTC. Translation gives CASSLYAQGSSRTQYF.

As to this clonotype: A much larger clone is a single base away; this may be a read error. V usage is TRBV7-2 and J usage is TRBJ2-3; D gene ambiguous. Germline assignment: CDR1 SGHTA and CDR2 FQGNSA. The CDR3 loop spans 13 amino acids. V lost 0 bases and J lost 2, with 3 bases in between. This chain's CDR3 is CASSLAYTDTQYF. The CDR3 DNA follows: TGTGCCAGCAGCTTAGCGTACACAGATACGCAGTATTTT.

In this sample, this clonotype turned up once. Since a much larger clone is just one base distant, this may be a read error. CDR3 sequence: CAASDFQSRAPQHF. CDR3 nucleotide sequence: TGTGCCGCCAGTGATTTCCAGTCTCGTGCGCCCCAGCATTTT. J is TRBJ1-5 and V is TRBV24-1; D uncertain. This CDR3 is built from 14 residues. Germline loops: CDR1 KGHDR, CDR2 SFDVKD.

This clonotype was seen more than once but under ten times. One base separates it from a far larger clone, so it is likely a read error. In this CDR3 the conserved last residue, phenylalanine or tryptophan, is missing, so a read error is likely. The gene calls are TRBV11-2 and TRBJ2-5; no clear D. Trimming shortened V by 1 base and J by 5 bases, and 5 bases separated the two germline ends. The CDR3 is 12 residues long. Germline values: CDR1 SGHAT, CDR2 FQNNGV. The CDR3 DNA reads TGTGCCAGCAGCTTAGGTCTGGAGACCCAGTACGTC. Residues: CASSLGLETQYV.

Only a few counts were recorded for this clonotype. CDR3: CASSPSLAGAYNEQFF. The CDR3 DNA follows: TGTGCCAGCAGCCCCTCACTAGCGGGAGCCTACAATGAGCAGTTCTTC. The V and J genes are TRBV3-1 and TRBJ2-1; 11 bases agree with TRBD2. The CDR3 is 16 residues long. In germline, CDR1 is LGHDT, CDR2 YNNKEL (reference sequence). V lost 4 bases, J lost 2 bases, and 4 bases stayed unmatched.

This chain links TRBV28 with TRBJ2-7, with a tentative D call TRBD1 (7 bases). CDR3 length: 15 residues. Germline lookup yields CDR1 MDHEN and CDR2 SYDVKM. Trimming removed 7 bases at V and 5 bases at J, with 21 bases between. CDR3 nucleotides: TGTGCCAGCACCCAGGGGGGACCTAGGTTGGACGAGCAGTACTTC. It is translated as CASTQGGPRLDEQYF.

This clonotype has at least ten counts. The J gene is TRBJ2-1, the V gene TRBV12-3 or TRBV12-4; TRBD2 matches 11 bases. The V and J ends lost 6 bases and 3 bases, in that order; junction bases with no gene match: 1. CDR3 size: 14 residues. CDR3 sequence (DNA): TGTGCCAGCAGGGGACTAGCGGACTACAATGAGCAGTTCTTC. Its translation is CASRGLADYNEQFF.

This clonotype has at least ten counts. The CDR3 sequence: CATSDPRQGDTGELFF. CDR3 DNA sequence: TGTGCCACCAGTGACCCGCGGCAAGGGGACACCGGGGAGCTGTTTTTT. The V gene is TRBV24-1, the J gene TRBJ2-2; perhaps TRBD1 as D (5 bases). Trimming left V 4 bases short and J 3 bases short, with 14 bases between. The CDR3 contains 16 residues. CDR1 is KGHDR and CDR2 is SFDVKD in the germline V gene.

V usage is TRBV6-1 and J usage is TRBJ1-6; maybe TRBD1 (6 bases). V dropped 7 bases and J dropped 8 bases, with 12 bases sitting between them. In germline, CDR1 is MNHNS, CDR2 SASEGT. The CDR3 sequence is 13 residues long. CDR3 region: CASTTGPDSPLHF. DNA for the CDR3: TGTGCCAGCACCACAGGGCCGGATTCACCCCTCCACTTT.

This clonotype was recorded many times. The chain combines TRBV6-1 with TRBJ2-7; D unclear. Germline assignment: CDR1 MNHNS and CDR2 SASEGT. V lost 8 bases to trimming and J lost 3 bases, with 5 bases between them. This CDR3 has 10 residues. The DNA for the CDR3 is TGTGCCAGCCTCATCTACGAGCAGTACTTC. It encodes CASLIYEQYF.

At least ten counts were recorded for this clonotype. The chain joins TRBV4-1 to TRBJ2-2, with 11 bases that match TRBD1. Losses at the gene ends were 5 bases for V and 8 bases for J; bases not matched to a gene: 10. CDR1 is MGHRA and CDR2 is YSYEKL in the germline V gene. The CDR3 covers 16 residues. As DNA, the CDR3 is TGCGCCAGCAGCTTAAGTGGGACAGGGGGAATGGGGGAGCTGTTTTTT. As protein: CASSLSGTGGMGELFF.

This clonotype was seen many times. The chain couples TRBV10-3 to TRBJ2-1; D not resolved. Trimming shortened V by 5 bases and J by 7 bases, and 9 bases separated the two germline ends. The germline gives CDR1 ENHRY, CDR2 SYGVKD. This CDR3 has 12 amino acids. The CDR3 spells CAISKTGNEQFF. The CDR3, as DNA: TGTGCCATCAGTAAGACTGGGAATGAGCAGTTCTTC.

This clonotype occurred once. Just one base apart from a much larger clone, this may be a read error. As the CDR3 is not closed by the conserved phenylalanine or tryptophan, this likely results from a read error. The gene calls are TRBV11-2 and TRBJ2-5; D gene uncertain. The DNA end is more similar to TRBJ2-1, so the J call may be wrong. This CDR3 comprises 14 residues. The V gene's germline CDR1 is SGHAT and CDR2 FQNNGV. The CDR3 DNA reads TGTGCCAGCAGCTTAGCAGTACGCCACAATGAGCAGTTCCTC. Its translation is CASSLAVRHNEQFL.

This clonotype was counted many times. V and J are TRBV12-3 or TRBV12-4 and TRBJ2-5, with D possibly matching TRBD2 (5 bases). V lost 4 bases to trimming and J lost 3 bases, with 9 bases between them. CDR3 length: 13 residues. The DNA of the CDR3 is TGTGCCAGCAGTTCGACTAACGAAGAGACCCAGTACTTC. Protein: CASSSTNEETQYF.

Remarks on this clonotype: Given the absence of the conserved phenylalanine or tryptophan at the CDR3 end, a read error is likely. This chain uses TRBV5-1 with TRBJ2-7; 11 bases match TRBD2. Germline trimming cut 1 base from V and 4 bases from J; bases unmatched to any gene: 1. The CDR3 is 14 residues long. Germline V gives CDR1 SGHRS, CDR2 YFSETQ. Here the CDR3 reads CASSLTSGSYEQYL. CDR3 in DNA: TGCGCCAGCAGCTTGACTAGCGGGAGTTACGAGCAGTACTTA.

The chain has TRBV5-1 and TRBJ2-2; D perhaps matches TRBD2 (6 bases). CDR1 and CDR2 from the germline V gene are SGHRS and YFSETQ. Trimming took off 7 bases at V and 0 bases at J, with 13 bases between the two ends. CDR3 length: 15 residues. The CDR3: CASGAGGTNTGELFF. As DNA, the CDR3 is TGCGCCAGCGGGGCTGGCGGGACGAACACCGGGGAGCTGTTTTTT.

In nucleotides, the CDR3 is TGCGCCAGCAGCCCCACGAGTCGGGAGTTCATCTACGAGCAGTACTTC. Translated: CASSPTSREFIYEQYF. This rearrangement joins TRBV4-1 to TRBJ2-7; a possible D gene is TRBD2 (6 bases). Looked up from germline, CDR1 is MGHRA and CDR2 is YSYEKL. V was trimmed by 4 bases and J by 3 bases, leaving 19 bases between them. The CDR3 is 16 residues long.

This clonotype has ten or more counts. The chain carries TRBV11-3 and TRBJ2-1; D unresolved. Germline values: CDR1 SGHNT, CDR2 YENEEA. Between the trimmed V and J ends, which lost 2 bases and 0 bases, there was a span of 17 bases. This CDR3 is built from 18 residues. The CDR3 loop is CASSLKPTYTSSYNEQFF. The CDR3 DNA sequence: TGTGCCAGCAGCTTAAAACCCACGTACACGAGCTCCTACAATGAGCAGTTCTTC. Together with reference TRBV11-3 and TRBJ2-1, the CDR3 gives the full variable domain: EAGVVQSPRYKIIEKKQPVAFWCNPISGHNTLYWYLQNLGQGPELLIRYENEEAVDDSQLPKDRFSAERLKGVDSTLKIQPAELGDSAVYLCASSLKPTYTSSYNEQFFGPGTRLTVL.